This record looks at one T cell receptor beta chain sequence and its context. The antigen remains undetermined. The sample belongs to a study of graft-versus-host responses after intestinal transplantation. Study-wide context: Grafts that recipients had were multivisceral, liver-intestinal, or isolated intestinal transplants. Anti-thymocyte globulin induction, then tacrolimus and steroids for around 3 years, went to all recipients.

The CDR3 is 14 residues long. CDR1 is SGDLS and CDR2 is YYNGEE in the germline V gene. Between the trimmed V and J ends, which lost 0 bases and 10 bases, there was a span of 14 bases. Using immunoSEQ multiplex PCR, the repertoire was profiled, and TCRdb retains in-frame clones only, with some absent. The table lists about 86,000 clones, 88% of them singletons, with roughly 0.3% in the top ten. The chain employs TRBV9 and TRBJ2-1, with a tentative D call TRBD2 (5 bases). This receptor was identified in a human donor who was the organ donor for an intestinal transplant. The specimen was unstimulated CD4+ T cells sorted from spleen or lymph node cells, collected before transplant. CDR3 residues: CASSVDGMGREQFF. The CDR3 region has the DNA TGTGCCAGCAGCGTAGACGGGATGGGTAGGGAGCAGTTCTTC.